This T cell receptor (beta chain) was captured in a study of OX40 agonist ivuxolimab in advanced cancers. This CDR3 region has 13 residues. V was cut by 2 bases and J by 6 bases, with 10 bases left in between. Per the germline V gene, CDR1 is SGHTA and CDR2 is FQGTGA. Sampling times: baseline, cycle 4 day 1, cycle 7 day 1. Produced via immunoSEQ multiplex PCR; TCRdb's table is partial and in-frame only. The table lists under 60,000 clones, around 87% of them singletons. The sequence derives from an adult with an advanced solid tumor such as melanoma, head and neck, liver or kidney cancer. The rearrangement joins TRBV7-3 to TRBJ1-1; D remains ambiguous. The specimen comprised CD4+ or CD8+ T cells sorted from blood, sampled in a trial of the OX40 agonist ivuxolimab. The chain's CDR3 is CASSLAVAAEAFF. The CDR3 nucleotides are TGTGCCAGCAGCTTAGCGGTGGCCGCTGAAGCTTTCTTT.